This paragraph reports one TCR beta chain. Its target is unknown. Blood draws occurred at baseline, cycle 4 day 1, and cycle 7 day 1. The method was immunoSEQ multiplex PCR; TCRdb's version includes in-frame clones alone and lacks a portion of them. In the table there are under 15,000 clones, 80% of which are singletons. These data come from a study of OX40 agonist ivuxolimab in advanced cancers. Study summary: Every 2 weeks, patients got intravenous ivuxolimab at one of six dose levels (0.01-10 mg/kg).

Overall study results and limits: At doses 0.1 to 3.0 mg/kg, CD4+ and CD8+ clones expanded.

The CDR3 spans 12 residues. Germline values: CDR1 SGHVS, CDR2 FQNEAQ. Trimming stripped 1 base from V and 10 bases from J, with 8 bases between. This TCR derives from an adult with an advanced solid tumor such as melanoma, head and neck, liver or kidney cancer. Sequencing was performed on CD4+ or CD8+ T cells sorted from blood, taken in a trial of the OX40 agonist ivuxolimab. V gene TRBV7-8 combines with J gene TRBJ2-1, with no clear D. This CDR3 reads CASSLVGKEQFF. In DNA form, the CDR3 reads TGTGCCAGCAGCTTAGTCGGAAAAGAGCAGTTCTTC.